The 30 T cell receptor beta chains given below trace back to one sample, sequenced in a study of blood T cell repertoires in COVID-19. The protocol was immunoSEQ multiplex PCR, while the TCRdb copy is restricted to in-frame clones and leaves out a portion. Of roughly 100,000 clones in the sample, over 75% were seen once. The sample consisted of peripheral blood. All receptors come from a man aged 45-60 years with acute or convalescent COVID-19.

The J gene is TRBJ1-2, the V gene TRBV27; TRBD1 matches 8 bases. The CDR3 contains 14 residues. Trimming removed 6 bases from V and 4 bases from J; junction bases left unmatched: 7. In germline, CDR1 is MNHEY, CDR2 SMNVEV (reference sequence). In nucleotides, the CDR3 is TGTGCCAGCAGCCACGGACAGGGCACCTATGGCTACACCTTC. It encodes CASSHGQGTYGYTF.

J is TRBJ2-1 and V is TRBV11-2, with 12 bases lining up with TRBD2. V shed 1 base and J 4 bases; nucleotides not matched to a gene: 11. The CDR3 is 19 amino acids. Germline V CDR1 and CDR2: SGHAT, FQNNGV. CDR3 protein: CASSLVYGLAGSNYNEQFF. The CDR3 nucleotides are TGTGCCAGCAGCTTAGTATATGGACTAGCGGGGTCAAATTACAATGAGCAGTTCTTC.

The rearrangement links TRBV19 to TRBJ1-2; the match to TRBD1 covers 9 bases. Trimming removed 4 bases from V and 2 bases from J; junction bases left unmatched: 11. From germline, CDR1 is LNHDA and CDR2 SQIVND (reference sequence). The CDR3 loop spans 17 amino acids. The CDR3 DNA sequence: TGTGCCAGTAGTACCCGGACAGGGGTCCCCCTAAACTATGGCTACACCTTC. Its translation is CASSTRTGVPLNYGYTF.

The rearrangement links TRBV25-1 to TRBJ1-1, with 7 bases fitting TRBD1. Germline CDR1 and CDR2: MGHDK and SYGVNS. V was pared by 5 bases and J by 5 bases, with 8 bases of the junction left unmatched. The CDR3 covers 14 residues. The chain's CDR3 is CASSSQTGKTEAFF. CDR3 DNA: TGTGCCAGCAGTTCCCAGACAGGGAAGACTGAAGCTTTCTTT. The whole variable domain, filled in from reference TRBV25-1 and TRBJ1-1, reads EADIYQTPRYLVIGTGKKITLECSQTMGHDKMYWYQQDPGMELHLIHYSYGVNSTEKGDLSSESTVSRIRTEHFPLTLESARPSHTSQYLCASSSQTGKTEAFFGQGTRLTVV.

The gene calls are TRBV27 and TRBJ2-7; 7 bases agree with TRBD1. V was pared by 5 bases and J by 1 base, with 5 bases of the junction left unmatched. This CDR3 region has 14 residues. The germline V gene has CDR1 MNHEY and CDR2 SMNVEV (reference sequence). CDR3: CASSPRQGSYEQYF. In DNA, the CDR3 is TGTGCCAGCAGTCCGCGACAGGGTTCCTACGAGCAGTACTTC.

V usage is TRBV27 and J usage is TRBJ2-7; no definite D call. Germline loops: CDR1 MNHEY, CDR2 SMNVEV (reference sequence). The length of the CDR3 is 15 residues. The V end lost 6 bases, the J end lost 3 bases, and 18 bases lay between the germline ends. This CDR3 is CASSPKIDLDYEQYF. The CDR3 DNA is TGTGCCAGCAGCCCTAAAATAGACCTAGACTACGAGCAGTACTTC.

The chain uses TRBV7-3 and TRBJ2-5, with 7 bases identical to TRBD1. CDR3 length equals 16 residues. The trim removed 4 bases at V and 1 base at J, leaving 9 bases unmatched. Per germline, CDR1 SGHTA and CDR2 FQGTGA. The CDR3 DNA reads TGTGCCAGCAGCTCTAGGACAGGCAACGGCCAAGAGACCCAGTACTTC. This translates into CASSSRTGNGQETQYF. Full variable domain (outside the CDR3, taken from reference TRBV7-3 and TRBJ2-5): GAGVSQTPSNKVTEKGKYVELRCDPISGHTALYWYRQSLGQGPEFLIYFQGTGAADDSGLPNDRFFAVRPEGSVSTLKIQRTERGDSAVYLCASSSRTGNGQETQYFGPGTRLLVL.

CDR3 sequence reads: CASRPTTGLTGGYTF. CDR3 nucleotides: TGTGCCAGCAGACCCACGACAGGGCTTACCGGTGGCTACACCTTC. The chain uses TRBV6-6 and TRBJ1-2; 7 nucleotides line up with TRBD1. This CDR3 region has 15 residues. V lost 6 bases, J lost 7 bases, and 14 bases stayed unmatched. Looked up from germline, CDR1 is MNHNY and CDR2 is SVGAGI (reference sequence).

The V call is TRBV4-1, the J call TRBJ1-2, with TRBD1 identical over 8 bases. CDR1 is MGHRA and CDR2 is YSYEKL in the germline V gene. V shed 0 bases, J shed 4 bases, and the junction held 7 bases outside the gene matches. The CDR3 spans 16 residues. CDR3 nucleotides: TGCGCCAGCAGCCAAGATTGGACAGGGAGAGGCTATGGCTACACCTTC. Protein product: CASSQDWTGRGYGYTF.

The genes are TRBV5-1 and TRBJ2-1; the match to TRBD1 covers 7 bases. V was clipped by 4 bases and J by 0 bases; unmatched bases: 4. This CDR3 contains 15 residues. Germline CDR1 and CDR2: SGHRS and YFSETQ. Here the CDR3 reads CASSQGQVSYNEQFF. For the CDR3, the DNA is TGCGCCAGCAGCCAAGGACAGGTCTCCTACAATGAGCAGTTCTTC. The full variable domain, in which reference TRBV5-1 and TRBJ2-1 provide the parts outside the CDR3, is KAGVTQTPRYLIKTRGQQVTLSCSPISGHRSVSWYQQTPGQGLQFLFEYFSETQRNKGNFPGRFSGRQFSNSRSEMNVSTLELGDSALYLCASSQGQVSYNEQFFGPGTRLTVL.

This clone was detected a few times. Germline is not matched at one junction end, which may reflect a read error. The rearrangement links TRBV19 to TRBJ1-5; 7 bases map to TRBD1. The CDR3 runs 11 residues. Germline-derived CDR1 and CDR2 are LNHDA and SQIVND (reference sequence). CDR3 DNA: TGTGCCAGTAGCTCCGGGACAGTCCAATATTTT. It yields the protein CASSSGTVQYF.

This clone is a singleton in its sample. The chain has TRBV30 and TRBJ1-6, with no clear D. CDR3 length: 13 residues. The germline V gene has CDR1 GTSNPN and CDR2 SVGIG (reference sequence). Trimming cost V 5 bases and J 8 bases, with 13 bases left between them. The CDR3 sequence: CAWLARPDSPLHF. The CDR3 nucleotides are TGTGCCTGGCTCGCTAGGCCGGATTCACCCCTCCACTTT.

CDR3 nucleotides: TGTGCCAGCAGCGTAGGGGGTAGCGACTCCTACGAGCAGTACTTC. Protein sequence: CASSVGGSDSYEQYF. The V call is TRBV9, the J call TRBJ2-7; the D gene is possibly TRBD2 (5 bases). The V end was cut by 0 bases, the J end by 0 bases, with 10 bases between. The CDR3 is 15 amino acids. Germline-derived CDR1 and CDR2 are SGDLS and YYNGEE.

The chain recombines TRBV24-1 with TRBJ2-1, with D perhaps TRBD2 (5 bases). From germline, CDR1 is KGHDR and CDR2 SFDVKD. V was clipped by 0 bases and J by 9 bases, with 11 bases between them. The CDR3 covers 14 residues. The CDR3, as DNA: TGTGCCACCAGTGATTTGGGTAGCGCCGGTGAGCAGTTCTTC. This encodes CATSDLGSAGEQFF.

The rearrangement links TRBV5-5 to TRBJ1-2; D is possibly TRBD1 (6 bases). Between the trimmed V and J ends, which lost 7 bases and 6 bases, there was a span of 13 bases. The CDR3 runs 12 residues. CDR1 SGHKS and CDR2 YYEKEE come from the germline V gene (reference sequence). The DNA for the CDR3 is TGTGCCAGCGCCCAGGGGTTCGATGGCTACACCTTC. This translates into CASAQGFDGYTF.

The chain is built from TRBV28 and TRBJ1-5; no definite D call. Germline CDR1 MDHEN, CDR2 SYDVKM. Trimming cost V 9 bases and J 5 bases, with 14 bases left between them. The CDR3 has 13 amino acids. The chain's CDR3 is CASSQVLDQPQHF. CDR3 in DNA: TGTGCCAGTTCTCAGGTTTTAGATCAGCCCCAGCATTTT.

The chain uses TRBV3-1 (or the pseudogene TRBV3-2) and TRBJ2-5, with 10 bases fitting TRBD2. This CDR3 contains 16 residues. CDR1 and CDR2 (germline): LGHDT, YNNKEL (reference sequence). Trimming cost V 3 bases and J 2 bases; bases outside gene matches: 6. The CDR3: CASSHSSGSGQETQYF. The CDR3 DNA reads TGTGCCAGCAGCCATTCTAGCGGGAGTGGACAAGAGACCCAGTACTTC.

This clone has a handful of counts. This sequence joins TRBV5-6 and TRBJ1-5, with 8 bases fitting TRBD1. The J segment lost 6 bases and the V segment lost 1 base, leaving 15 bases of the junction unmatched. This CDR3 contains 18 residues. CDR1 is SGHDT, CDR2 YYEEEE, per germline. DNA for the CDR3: TGTGCCAGCAGCTTGCGCGGGACAGGCCCTTGGGAGTTTCAGCCCCAGCATTTT. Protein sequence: CASSLRGTGPWEFQPQHF. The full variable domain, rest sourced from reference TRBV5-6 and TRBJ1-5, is DAGVTQSPTHLIKTRGQQVTLRCSPKSGHDTVSWYQQALGQGPQFIFQYYEEEERQRGNFPDRFSGHQFPNYSSELNVNALLLGDSALYLCASSLRGTGPWEFQPQHFGDGTRLSIL.

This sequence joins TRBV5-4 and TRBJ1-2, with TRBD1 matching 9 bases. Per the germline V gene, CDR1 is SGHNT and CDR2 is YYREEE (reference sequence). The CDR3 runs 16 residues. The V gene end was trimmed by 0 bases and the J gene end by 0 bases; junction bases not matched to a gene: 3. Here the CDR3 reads CASSLVDRGANYGYTF. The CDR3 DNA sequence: TGTGCCAGCAGCTTGGTGGACAGGGGAGCTAACTATGGCTACACCTTC.

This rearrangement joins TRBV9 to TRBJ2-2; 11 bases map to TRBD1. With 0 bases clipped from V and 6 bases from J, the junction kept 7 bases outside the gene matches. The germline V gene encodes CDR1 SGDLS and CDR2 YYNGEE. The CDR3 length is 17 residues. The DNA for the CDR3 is TGTGCCAGCAGCGTAGCGAGGACAGGGGGCGCCCCCGGGGAGCTGTTTTTT. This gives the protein CASSVARTGGAPGELFF.

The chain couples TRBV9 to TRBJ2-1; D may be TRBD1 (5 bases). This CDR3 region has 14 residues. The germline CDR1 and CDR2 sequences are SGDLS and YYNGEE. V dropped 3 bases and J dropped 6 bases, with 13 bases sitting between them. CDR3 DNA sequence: TGTGCCAGCAGCGACTTAAGGGGTGGCAATGAGCAGTTCTTC. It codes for CASSDLRGGNEQFF.

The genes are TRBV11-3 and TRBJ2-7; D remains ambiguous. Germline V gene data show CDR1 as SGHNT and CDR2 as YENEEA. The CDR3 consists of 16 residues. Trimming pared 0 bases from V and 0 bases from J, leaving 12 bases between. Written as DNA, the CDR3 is TGTGCCAGCAGCTTAGATTTTGCCGGTAACTCCTACGAGCAGTACTTC. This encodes CASSLDFAGNSYEQYF.

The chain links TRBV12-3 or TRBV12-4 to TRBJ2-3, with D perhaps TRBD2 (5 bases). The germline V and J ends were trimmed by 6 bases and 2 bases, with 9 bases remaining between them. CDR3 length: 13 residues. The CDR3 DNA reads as TGTGCCAGCAGCGGGGAGACCACAGATACGCAGTATTTT. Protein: CASSGETTDTQYF.

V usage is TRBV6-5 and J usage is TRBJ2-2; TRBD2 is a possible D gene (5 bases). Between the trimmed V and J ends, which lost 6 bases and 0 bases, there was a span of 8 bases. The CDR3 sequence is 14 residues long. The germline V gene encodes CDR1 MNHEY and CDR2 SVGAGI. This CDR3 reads CASSQLANTGELFF. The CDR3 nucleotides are TGTGCCAGCAGCCAACTAGCGAACACCGGGGAGCTGTTTTTT.

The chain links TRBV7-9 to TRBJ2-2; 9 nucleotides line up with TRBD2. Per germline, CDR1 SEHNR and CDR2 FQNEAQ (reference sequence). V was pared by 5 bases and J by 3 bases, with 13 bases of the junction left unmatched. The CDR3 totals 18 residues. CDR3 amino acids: CASSPRFWLAGYTGELFF. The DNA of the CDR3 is TGTGCCAGCAGCCCCCGTTTCTGGCTAGCGGGGTACACCGGGGAGCTGTTTTTT.

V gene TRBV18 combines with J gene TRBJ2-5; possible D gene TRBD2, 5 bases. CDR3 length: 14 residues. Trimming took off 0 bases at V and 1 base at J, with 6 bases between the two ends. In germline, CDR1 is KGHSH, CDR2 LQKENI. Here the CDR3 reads CASSPPTIQETQYF. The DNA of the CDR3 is TGTGCCAGCTCACCACCGACTATCCAAGAGACCCAGTACTTC.

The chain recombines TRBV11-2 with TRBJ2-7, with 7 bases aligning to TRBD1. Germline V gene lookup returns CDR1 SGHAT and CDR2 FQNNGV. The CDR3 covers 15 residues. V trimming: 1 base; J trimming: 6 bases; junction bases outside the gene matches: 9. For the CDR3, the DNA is TGTGCCAGCAGCTTAGGACAGGGCGGCGTCGGCGAGCAGTACTTC. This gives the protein CASSLGQGGVGEQYF.

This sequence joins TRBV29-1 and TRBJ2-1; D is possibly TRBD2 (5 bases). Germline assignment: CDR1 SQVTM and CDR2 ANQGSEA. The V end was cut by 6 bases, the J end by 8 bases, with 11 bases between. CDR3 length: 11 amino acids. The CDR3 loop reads CSVTSSDEQFF. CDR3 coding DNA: TGCAGCGTCACTAGTTCGGATGAGCAGTTCTTC.

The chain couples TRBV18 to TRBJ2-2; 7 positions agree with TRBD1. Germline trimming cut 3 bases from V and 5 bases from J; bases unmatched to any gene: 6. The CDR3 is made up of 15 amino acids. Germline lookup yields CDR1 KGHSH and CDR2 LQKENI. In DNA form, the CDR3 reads TGTGCCAGCTCACCCGGGACAGCCGGGACCGGGGAGCTGTTTTTT. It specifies CASSPGTAGTGELFF.

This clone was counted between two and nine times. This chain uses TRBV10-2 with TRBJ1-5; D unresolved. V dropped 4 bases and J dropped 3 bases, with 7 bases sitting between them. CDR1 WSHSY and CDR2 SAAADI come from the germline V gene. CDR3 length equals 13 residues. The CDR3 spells CASSGQTNQPQHF. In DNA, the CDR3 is TGCGCCAGCAGTGGGCAAACCAATCAGCCCCAGCATTTT.